The 8 T cell receptor beta chains below come from one sample, sequenced in a study of siplizumab effects on memory and regulatory T cells. Here immunoSEQ multiplex PCR was the method, and the copy in TCRdb shows in-frame clones only, minus some. The sample includes 65,000 to 85,000 clones, 93% seen only once; the top ten take over 4%. The sample was CD8+ T cells sorted from blood. All receptors come from a human donor in good health.

The chain carries TRBV19 and TRBJ2-5; D uncertain. Germline-derived CDR1 and CDR2 are LNHDA and SQIVND (reference sequence). The ends were cut back, 7 bases at V and 13 bases at J, with 16 bases in the middle. This CDR3 has 11 residues. Here the CDR3 DNA reads TGTGCCAGTAACGAAGGAGCCGCATTGTACTTC. It yields the protein CASNEGAALYF.

The CDR3 here is CSVELGGATIEQYF. The CDR3 DNA reads TGCAGCGTTGAATTGGGGGGGGCTACTATCGAGCAGTACTTC. The J gene is TRBJ2-7, the V gene TRBV29-1; a possible D gene is TRBD2 (7 bases). V was clipped by 2 bases and J by 6 bases, with 17 bases between them. CDR3 length: 14 residues. In germline, CDR1 is SQVTM, CDR2 ANQGSEA.

The chain has TRBV4-3 and TRBJ1-6, with unresolved D. Germline V gene lookup returns CDR1 LGHNA and CDR2 YSLEER. This CDR3 spans 13 amino acids. The V gene lost 0 bases and the J gene lost 7 bases, with 4 bases spanning the gap. CDR3 in amino acids: CASSQDWNSPLHF. CDR3 DNA sequence: TGCGCCAGCAGCCAAGACTGGAATTCACCCCTCCACTTT.

This clone was observed a single time. This rearrangement joins TRBV5-6 to TRBJ2-1, with 10 bases fitting TRBD1. The V and J ends lost 3 bases and 8 bases, in that order; junction bases with no gene match: 17. Per germline, CDR1 SGHDT and CDR2 YYEEEE. The CDR3 spans 18 residues. The CDR3: CASSWPPGQGIIKDEQFF. CDR3 nucleotides: TGTGCCAGCAGCTGGCCCCCGGGACAGGGGATTATTAAGGATGAGCAGTTCTTC.

The rearrangement uses TRBV7-9 and TRBJ2-7, with 7 bases fitting TRBD1. The CDR3 is 13 amino acids. Germline V CDR1 and CDR2: SEHNR, FQNEAQ (reference sequence). V gave up 6 bases and J gave up 0 bases; unmatched junction bases: 2. The CDR3 sequence is CASSWTGSYEQYF. In DNA, the CDR3 is TGTGCCAGCAGTTGGACAGGCTCCTACGAGCAGTACTTC.

The table lists this clone with a count of one. As DNA, the CDR3 is TGTGCCAGCACCACCGGTTCAGATACGCAGTATTTT. It specifies CASTTGSDTQYF. The V and J genes are TRBV5-6 and TRBJ2-3; no clear D gene. From germline, CDR1 is SGHDT and CDR2 YYEEEE. The CDR3 runs 12 residues. Trimming removed 6 bases from V and 4 bases from J, with 9 bases in between. The full variable domain, rest sourced from reference TRBV5-6 and TRBJ2-3, is DAGVTQSPTHLIKTRGQQVTLRCSPKSGHDTVSWYQQALGQGPQFIFQYYEEEERQRGNFPDRFSGHQFPNYSSELNVNALLLGDSALYLCASTTGSDTQYFGPGTRLTVL.

The chain links TRBV4-1 to TRBJ1-3; no definite D call. Deletions cut 4 bases from V and 0 bases from J, with 22 bases between. Germline V gives CDR1 MGHRA, CDR2 YSYEKL. The CDR3 length is 19 residues. CDR3 nucleotide sequence: TGCGCCAGCAGCCCACCAATTTGGACGGGCTGGGGCTCTGGAAACACCATATATTTT. Amino acid sequence: CASSPPIWTGWGSGNTIYF.

V usage is TRBV11-2 and J usage is TRBJ2-3; D unresolved. This CDR3 has 14 amino acids. The germline V and J ends were trimmed by 0 bases and 1 base, with 5 bases remaining between them. Germline CDR1 SGHAT, CDR2 FQNNGV. In DNA, the CDR3 is TGTGCCAGCAGCTTAGATGCGGGCACAGATACGCAGTATTTT. It encodes CASSLDAGTDTQYF.